This T cell receptor beta chain was sequenced in a study of OX40 agonist ivuxolimab in advanced cancers. Study information: Previous treatment with anti-PD-1, anti-PD-L1 or anti-CTLA-4 therapy was allowed; about 37% had received some.

The J segment lost 2 bases and the V segment lost 5 bases, leaving 4 bases of the junction unmatched. This CDR3 spans 15 amino acids. Germline values: CDR1 MNHEY, CDR2 SMNVEV (reference sequence). Collection of blood occurred at baseline, at cycle 4 day 1, and at cycle 7 day 1. Study conclusions and caveats: More expanded clones were seen, on average, in CD8+ T cells than in CD4+.

Libraries were prepared by immunoSEQ multiplex PCR; TCRdb keeps only in-frame clonotypes and omits some of them. The table has 70,000 to 95,000 clones, 90% to 95% seen once. To note about this clone: The antigen remains undetermined.

The sample was CD4+ or CD8+ T cells sorted from blood, taken in a trial of the OX40 agonist ivuxolimab. The rearrangement uses TRBV27 and TRBJ2-3; 10 nucleotides agree with TRBD2. The origin of this receptor is an adult with an advanced solid tumor such as melanoma, head and neck, liver or kidney cancer. CDR3 in amino acids: CASSTLAGATDTQYF. CDR3 DNA sequence: TGTGCCAGCAGTACCCTAGCGGGAGCCACAGATACGCAGTATTTT.